This TCR beta chain was identified during a study of yellow fever vaccine responses in identical twins listed by TCRdb under 2018. At the level of the whole study: The study precisely tracked vaccine-responding T cell clones in identical twins. General study outcomes and caveats: The T cell response to vaccination in identical twins was reported by the authors to appear partly convergent and partly personalized.

Receptor amplification or capture employed RT-PCR. Sequencing used an Illumina HiSeq 2500. The raw public data were reprocessed by TCRdb itself: fastp quality trimming at Q25, MiXCR clonotype calling, in-frame beta chains only. Identical CDR3 protein sequences are pooled into one entry, listed with their most common genes and DNA. The table for this sample lists a few thousand distinct CDR3 sequences; less than 75% of them were counted only once. The top ten hold approximately 1.8% of the sample. This clonotype was seen more than once but under ten times. The antigen it recognizes is unknown. Per-base quality was not reported, and no clone a single base away is much larger than it. Sequenced material: T cells from blood (PBMCs), unsorted or a sorted subset (not recorded which), taken before or after yellow fever vaccination (not recorded which). This clonotype was obtained from a woman aged 18-29 years who received the yellow fever vaccine. Donor details come from another sample of the same person, matched by shared clones.

The sequence in DNA is TGTGCCAGCAGCCGATATGCCGGGACTAGCGGTGATGAGCAGTTCTTC. It codes for CASSRYAGTSGDEQFF. The chain links TRBV11-2 with TRBJ2-1, with 11 bases matching TRBD2. Taken from the germline V gene, the CDR1 and CDR2 loops are SGHAT and FQNNGV. From the cysteine through the phenylalanine, the CDR3 covers 16 amino acids. The kept DNA is CDR3 alone, 48 bases in frame from the first base. Here V drops 5 bases and J drops 8 bases, and the junction holds 11 bases not matched to any gene.